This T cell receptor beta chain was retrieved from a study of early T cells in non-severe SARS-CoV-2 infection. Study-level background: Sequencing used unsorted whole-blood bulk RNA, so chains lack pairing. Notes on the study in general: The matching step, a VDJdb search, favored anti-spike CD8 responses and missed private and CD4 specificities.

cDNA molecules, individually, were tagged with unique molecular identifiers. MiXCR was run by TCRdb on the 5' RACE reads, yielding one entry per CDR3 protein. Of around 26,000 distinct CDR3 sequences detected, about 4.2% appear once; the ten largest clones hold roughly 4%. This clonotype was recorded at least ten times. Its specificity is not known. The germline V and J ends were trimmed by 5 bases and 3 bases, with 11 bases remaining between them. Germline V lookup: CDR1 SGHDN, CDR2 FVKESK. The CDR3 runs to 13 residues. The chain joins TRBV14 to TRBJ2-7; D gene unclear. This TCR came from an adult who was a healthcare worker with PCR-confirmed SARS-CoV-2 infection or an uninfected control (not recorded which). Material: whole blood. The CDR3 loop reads CASSNILYYEQYF. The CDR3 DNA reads TGTGCCAGCAGCAACATCCTATACTACGAGCAGTACTTC.